This T cell receptor (beta chain) was sequenced in a study of blood T cell repertoires in COVID-19. Clones were sequenced by immunoSEQ multiplex PCR, and TCRdb holds only the in-frame ones, with some missing. Found here are fewer than 500,000 clones, 75% to 90% of them singletons; the top ten hold almost 1.5%. J lost 6 bases, V lost 3 bases, and 16 bases had no gene match. This CDR3 region has 18 residues. Germline V gene data show CDR1 as SGDLS and CDR2 as YYNGEE. The sample consisted of peripheral blood. The V and J genes are TRBV9 and TRBJ2-3, with 10 bases aligning to TRBD2. The clonotype comes from a woman in her 30s with active or convalescent COVID-19. CDR3 DNA: TGTGCCAGCAGCGGCCTTACGATAGCGGGAGGATTCTCGGATACGCAGTATTTT. This gives the protein CASSGLTIAGGFSDTQYF.